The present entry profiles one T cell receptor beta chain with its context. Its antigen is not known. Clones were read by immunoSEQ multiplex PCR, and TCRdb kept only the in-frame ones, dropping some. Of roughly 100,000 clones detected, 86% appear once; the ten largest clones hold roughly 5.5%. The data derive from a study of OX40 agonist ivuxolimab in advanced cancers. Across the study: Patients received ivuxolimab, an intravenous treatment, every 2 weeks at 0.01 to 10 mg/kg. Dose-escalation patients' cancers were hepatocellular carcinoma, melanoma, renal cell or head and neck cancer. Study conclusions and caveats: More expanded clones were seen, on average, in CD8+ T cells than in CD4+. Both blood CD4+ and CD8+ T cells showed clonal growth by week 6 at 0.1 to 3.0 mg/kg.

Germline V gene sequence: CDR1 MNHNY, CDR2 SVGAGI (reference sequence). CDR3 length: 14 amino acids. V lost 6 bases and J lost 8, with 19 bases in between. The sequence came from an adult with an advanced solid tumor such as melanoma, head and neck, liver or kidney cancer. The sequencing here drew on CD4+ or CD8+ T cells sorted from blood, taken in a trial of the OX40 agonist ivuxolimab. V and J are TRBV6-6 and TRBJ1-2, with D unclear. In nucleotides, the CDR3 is TGTGCCAGCAGCTACACTCAACGGACTCGGGGCTACACCTTC. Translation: CASSYTQRTRGYTF.